This TCR beta chain originates from a study of human T cells and chemical hapten exposure. Study information: The variation in per-sample TCR yields arose mainly from small differences in pooled library volumes. Findings of the study overall: Patch test score rose with PT1 expanded TCR count, significant at thresholds 8, 16 and 32, not 4.

MiXCR was run by TCRdb on the RACE reads, yielding one entry per CDR3 protein. The sample comprises some 110,000 distinct CDR3 sequences, 12% of which are singletons, and just over 1.4% rests with the top ten. On this clonotype: Its antigen is not identified.

Stated time point: patch test 1, 2 weeks after DPC sensitization. The treatment denotes: therapeutic diphenylcyclopropenone sensitization with weekly scalp DPC. Ahead of each patch test application, blood was drawn. The sample in question was whole blood, obtained in connection with sensitization to the hapten diphenylcyclopropenone (DPC). This clonotype was sampled from a woman between 50 and 59 years old with alopecia areata. Some clones in this sample may be carry-over from other donors' samples.

The chain's CDR3 is CASSYSHYSNQPQHF. CDR3 sequence (DNA): TGTGCCAGCAGTTACTCCCACTATAGCAATCAGCCCCAGCATTTT. This chain uses TRBV6-5 with TRBJ1-5; D is undetermined. Germline CDR1 and CDR2: MNHEY and SVGAGI. The ends were cut back, 0 bases at V and 0 bases at J, with 6 bases in the middle. This CDR3 contains 15 residues.